These 2 T cell receptor beta chains were all obtained from the same sample, sequenced in a study of regulatory T cells in long-lasting Graves disease. This sample's time point: persistent/refractory GD, antithyroid drugs over 5 years with positive TRAb. TCR sequences were obtained from RNA taken from PBMCs. Building of the TCR beta libraries involved iRepertoire HTBI primers and Arm-PCR of CDR3 regions. TCRdb re-called the multiplex PCR reads through MiXCR, storing one row per CDR3 protein. The data hold about 450,000 distinct CDR3 sequences, with around 22% observed a single time. Sequenced material: peripheral blood mononuclear cells (PBMCs), taken when the disease was refractory, from a patient treated with antithyroid drugs. These receptors were obtained from a female donor with Graves disease.

This clonotype was counted at least ten times. The chain joins TRBV6-2 or TRBV6-3 to TRBJ1-2, with D possibly being TRBD1 (5 bases). The CDR3 is 15 residues long. V dropped 5 bases and J dropped 6 bases, with 19 bases sitting between them. Germline CDR1 is MNHEY and CDR2 is SVGEGT. Here the CDR3 reads CASSGTRAQGDGYTF. CDR3 DNA sequence: TGTGCCAGCAGTGGGACGAGGGCTCAAGGGGATGGCTACACCTTC.

This clonotype has only a few counts. This chain links TRBV4-2 with TRBJ1-6; 8 positions match TRBD1. The V and J ends lost 1 base and 9 bases, in that order; junction bases with no gene match: 5. CDR1 LGHNA and CDR2 YNFKEQ come from the germline V gene. This CDR3 has 15 residues. CDR3: CASSQAQGASSPLHF. As DNA, the CDR3 is TGTGCCAGCAGCCAAGCCCAGGGGGCGAGTTCACCCCTCCACTTT.